The 7 T cell receptor beta chains below were found in one sample sequenced in a study of shared clonotypes between healthy human individuals. Clones were read by immunoSEQ multiplex PCR, and TCRdb kept only the in-frame ones, dropping some. Of about 980,000 clones listed, about 80% were seen once; the top ten hold around 1.5%. The sample consisted of memory CD4+ T cells sorted from blood. This sample's subset: CD45RA-negative fraction. The receptors were gathered from a man aged 18-30 years in good health.

This chain links TRBV18 with TRBJ1-1; 9 bases fit TRBD1. This CDR3 is built from 15 residues. Germline lookup yields CDR1 KGHSH and CDR2 LQKENI. Trimming at V came to 2 bases and at J to 1 base, leaving 2 bases not matched to a gene. Here the CDR3 reads CASSPGQGRNTEAFF. Written as DNA, the CDR3 is TGTGCCAGCTCACCAGGACAGGGGAGGAACACTGAAGCTTTCTTT.

This chain uses TRBV28 with TRBJ1-2; D is uncertain. Looked up from germline, CDR1 is MDHEN and CDR2 is SYDVKM. Trimming stripped 4 bases from V and 7 bases from J, with 13 bases between. The CDR3 consists of 13 residues. The CDR3 region has the DNA TGTGCCAGCAGTTCGGCAGTGCCCGGTGGCTACACCTTC. Encoded protein: CASSSAVPGGYTF.

A word on this clone: Other DNA sequences in this specimen translate into the identical CDR3. V gene TRBV11-2 combines with J gene TRBJ2-2, with 9 positions matching TRBD2. The germline V gene has CDR1 SGHAT and CDR2 FQNNGV. The CDR3 has 15 amino acids. V dropped 3 bases and J dropped 2; count of bases not matched to a gene: 1. Written as DNA, the CDR3 is TGTGCCAGCAGCTTTAGCGGGGGTAACACCGGGGAGCTGTTTTTT. Its protein is CASSFSGGNTGELFF. The full variable domain, in which reference TRBV11-2 and TRBJ2-2 provide the parts outside the CDR3, is EAGVAQSPRYKIIEKRQSVAFWCNPISGHATLYWYQQILGQGPKLLIQFQNNGVVDDSQLPKDRFSAERLKGVDSTLKIQPAKLEDSAVYLCASSFSGGNTGELFFGEGSRLTVL.

The chain is built from TRBV5-1 and TRBJ1-1; the D is unclear. CDR3 length: 15 amino acids. V lost 4 bases and J lost 9, with 22 bases in between. Per germline, CDR1 SGHRS and CDR2 YFSETQ. The CDR3 reads CASSPGLSGNTQAFF. The CDR3 DNA reads TGCGCCAGCAGCCCTGGCCTGTCAGGTAATACCCAAGCTTTCTTT.

The genes are TRBV4-1 and TRBJ2-4; unclear D gene. The V gene's germline CDR1 is MGHRA and CDR2 YSYEKL. This CDR3 has 15 amino acids. V dropped 5 bases and J dropped 9 bases, with 20 bases sitting between them. The CDR3: CASSAPGLRNSIQYF. The CDR3 DNA is TGCGCCAGCAGCGCACCGGGCCTGAGGAATTCCATTCAGTACTTC.

The chain uses TRBV29-1 and TRBJ2-4; 8 bases fit TRBD2. CDR3 length: 13 amino acids. Germline trimming cut 6 bases from V and 9 bases from J; bases unmatched to any gene: 10. Per the germline V gene, CDR1 is SQVTM and CDR2 is ANQGSEA. Here the CDR3 reads CSVDLGLEGIQYF. DNA for the CDR3: TGCAGCGTCGACCTGGGACTAGAAGGCATTCAGTACTTC. Full variable domain (outside the CDR3, taken from reference TRBV29-1 and TRBJ2-4): SAVISQKPSRDICQRGTSLTIQCQVDSQVTMMFWYRQQPGQSLTLIATANQGSEATYESGFVIDKFPISRPNLTFSTLTVSNMSPEDSSIYLCSVDLGLEGIQYFGAGTRLSVL.

The chain combines TRBV28 with TRBJ2-3; D not resolved. Germline-derived CDR1 and CDR2 are MDHEN and SYDVKM. Trimming took 2 bases from V and 6 from J, leaving 21 bases between them. The CDR3 is 17 residues long. In DNA form, the CDR3 reads TGTGCCAGCAGTTTAGGCGTCGGGTCAGGTCGTTTCGATACGCAGTATTTT. Encoded protein: CASSLGVGSGRFDTQYF. Supplemented by reference TRBV28 and TRBJ2-3, the full variable domain reads DVKVTQSSRYLVKRTGEKVFLECVQDMDHENMFWYRQDPGLGLRLIYFSYDVKMKEKGDIPEGYSVSREKKERFSLILESASTNQTSMYLCASSLGVGSGRFDTQYFGPGTRLTVL.